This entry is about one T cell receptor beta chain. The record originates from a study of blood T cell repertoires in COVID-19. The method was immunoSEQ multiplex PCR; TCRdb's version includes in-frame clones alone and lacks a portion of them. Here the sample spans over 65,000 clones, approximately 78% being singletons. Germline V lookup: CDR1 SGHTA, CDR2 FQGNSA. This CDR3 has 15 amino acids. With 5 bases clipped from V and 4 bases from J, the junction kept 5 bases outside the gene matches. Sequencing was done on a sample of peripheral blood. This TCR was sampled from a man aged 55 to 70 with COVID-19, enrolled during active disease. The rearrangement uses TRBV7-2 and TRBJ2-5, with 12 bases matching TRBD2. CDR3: CASSQTSGSRETQYF. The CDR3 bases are TGTGCCAGCAGCCAGACTAGCGGGAGTAGAGAGACCCAGTACTTC.